The 26 T cell receptor beta chains reported below all come from one sample, sequenced in a study of early T cells in non-severe SARS-CoV-2 infection. Using its own MiXCR run on the 5' RACE reads, TCRdb lists one record per CDR3 protein. This repertoire shows approximately 50,000 distinct CDR3 sequences, approximately 7.6% found once; its top ten account for around 4%. The sequenced sample was whole blood. These receptors were taken from an adult who was a healthcare worker with PCR-confirmed SARS-CoV-2 infection or an uninfected control (not recorded which).

This clonotype was found a few times. V usage is TRBV7-8 and J usage is TRBJ2-2, with TRBD2 matching over 11 bases. Germline CDR1 is SGHVS and CDR2 is FQNEAQ. CDR3 length equals 15 residues. Trimming took 1 base from V and 7 from J; bases not matched to a gene: 2. CDR3 amino acids: CASSLELAGGGELFF. The CDR3 DNA sequence: TGTGCCAGCAGCTTAGAGCTAGCGGGGGGCGGGGAGCTGTTTTTT.

The chain joins TRBV20-1 to TRBJ2-3; D unclear. The CDR3 spans 11 residues. V gave up 4 bases and J gave up 6 bases, with 8 bases separating them. Germline-derived CDR1 and CDR2 are DFQATT and SNEGSKA (reference sequence). CDR3 nucleotide sequence: TGCAGTGCTATCCGGACCGATACGCAGTATTTT. Protein sequence: CSAIRTDTQYF.

The chain couples TRBV4-2 to TRBJ1-1; tentatively, D is TRBD1 (6 bases). Germline V lookup: CDR1 LGHNA, CDR2 YNFKEQ. V was cut by 3 bases and J by 1 base, with 12 bases left in between. The CDR3 has 15 residues. The CDR3, as DNA: TGTGCCAGCAGCCAGAAGGGACACCCGAACACTGAAGCTTTCTTT. Residues: CASSQKGHPNTEAFF.

The V and J genes are TRBV12-3 or TRBV12-4 and TRBJ2-1; maybe TRBD1 (7 bases). This CDR3 contains 15 residues. Trimming cost V 3 bases and J 7 bases, with 16 bases left between them. The DNA for the CDR3 is TGTGCCAGCAGTTTGAGTTCTGCAGGGGGGAATGAGCAGTTCTTC. This translates into CASSLSSAGGNEQFF.

This clonotype was picked up many times. The rearrangement uses TRBV2 and TRBJ1-1, with 7 bases identical to TRBD1. Germline V CDR1 and CDR2: SNHLY, FYNNEI. The CDR3 extends over 12 amino acids. V lost 5 bases and J lost 7; bases outside the gene matches: 4. CDR3 bases: TGTGCCAGCAGTATAAGACAGGGTGAAGCTTTCTTT. It is translated as CASSIRQGEAFF.

V and J are TRBV2 and TRBJ2-2, with a tentative D call TRBD1 (5 bases). Germline assignment: CDR1 SNHLY and CDR2 FYNNEI. The CDR3 runs to 13 residues. V dropped 6 bases and J dropped 5 bases, with 10 bases sitting between them. The CDR3 region has the DNA TGTGCCAGCAGCAGGGTAGGGACCGGGGAGCTGTTTTTT. It codes for CASSRVGTGELFF.

The J gene is TRBJ2-7, the V gene TRBV5-1; weak D call: TRBD1 (7 bases). V lost 1 base to trimming and J lost 2 bases, with 13 bases between them. CDR1 and CDR2 from the germline V gene are SGHRS and YFSETQ. This CDR3 has 15 amino acids. CDR3 residues: CASSLNRGTAYEQYF. CDR3 bases: TGCGCCAGCAGCTTGAACCGCGGGACAGCCTACGAGCAGTACTTC. Combining the CDR3 with reference TRBV5-1 and TRBJ2-7 gives the whole variable domain KAGVTQTPRYLIKTRGQQVTLSCSPISGHRSVSWYQQTPGQGLQFLFEYFSETQRNKGNFPGRFSGRQFSNSRSEMNVSTLELGDSALYLCASSLNRGTAYEQYFGPGTRLTVT.

The chain links TRBV12-3 or TRBV12-4 to TRBJ2-7; 10 bases fit TRBD1. The CDR3 contains 14 residues. V trimming: 7 bases; J trimming: 3 bases; junction bases outside the gene matches: 6. The CDR3 sequence: CASTLGDRGYEQYF. CDR3 DNA sequence: TGTGCCAGCACCCTGGGGGACAGGGGCTACGAGCAGTACTTC.

This clonotype was seen a few times. V gene TRBV4-1 combines with J gene TRBJ2-7, with D perhaps TRBD1 or TRBD2 (5 bases each). Germline V gene data show CDR1 as MGHRA and CDR2 as YSYEKL. The CDR3 runs to 15 residues. V gave up 4 bases and J gave up 2 bases, with 15 bases separating them. The CDR3 DNA follows: TGCGCCAGCAGCCCGCTTGGGACCCCGGCCTACGAGCAGTACTTC. The encoded protein is CASSPLGTPAYEQYF.

The chain has TRBV12-3 or TRBV12-4 and TRBJ2-1; D perhaps matches TRBD2 (6 bases). The CDR3 runs 17 residues. The ends were cut back, 2 bases at V and 5 bases at J, with 19 bases in the middle. The CDR3 reads CASSLWLALTTNNEQFF. The CDR3 nucleotides read TGTGCCAGCAGTTTATGGCTAGCGCTCACAACTAACAATGAGCAGTTCTTC.

The V call is TRBV6-6, the J call TRBJ2-5; D is unresolved. CDR3 length: 13 residues. Germline CDR1 reads MNHNY; CDR2 reads SVGAGI (reference sequence). With 5 bases removed from V and 5 bases from J, the gap between germline ends came to 12 bases. As DNA, the CDR3 is TGTGCCAGCAGTCTAAGGGTGAGGGAGACCCAGTACTTC. It specifies CASSLRVRETQYF.

This clonotype was recorded a few times. This rearrangement joins TRBV7-9 to TRBJ2-3; no reliable D call. The germline gives CDR1 SEHNR, CDR2 FQNEAQ (reference sequence). The CDR3 consists of 11 residues. Trimming took 6 bases from V and 4 from J, leaving 5 bases between them. In DNA form, the CDR3 reads TGTGCCAGCAGGGTATCAGATACGCAGTATTTT. It specifies CASRVSDTQYF.

This clonotype was observed a handful of times. The rearrangement uses TRBV30 and TRBJ1-6, with 9 bases aligning to TRBD1. Unmatched junction bases numbered 6, after V lost 3 bases and J lost 3 bases. The germline gives CDR1 GTSNPN, CDR2 SVGIG (reference sequence). This CDR3 is 16 amino acids long. DNA of the CDR3: TGTGCCTGGAGCCTACAGGGGGCGTACTATAATTCACCCCTCCACTTT. This sequence encodes CAWSLQGAYYNSPLHF.

This clonotype was observed a handful of times. The chain has TRBV5-1 and TRBJ1-2, with 9 bases that match TRBD1. After removal of 0 bases from V and 3 bases from J, the junction contained 0 bases not matched to a gene. This CDR3 contains 14 residues. The germline gives CDR1 SGHRS, CDR2 YFSETQ. The CDR3 DNA reads as TGCGCCAGCAGCTTGGGGACAGGGGACTATGGCTACACCTTC. This sequence encodes CASSLGTGDYGYTF. The whole variable domain, remainder taken from reference TRBV5-1 and TRBJ1-2, is KAGVTQTPRYLIKTRGQQVTLSCSPISGHRSVSWYQQTPGQGLQFLFEYFSETQRNKGNFPGRFSGRQFSNSRSEMNVSTLELGDSALYLCASSLGTGDYGYTFGSGTRLTVV.

Here the CDR3 reads CASSPEGTVNTEAFF. CDR3 bases: TGTGCCAGCAGCCCAGAGGGGACCGTGAACACTGAAGCTTTCTTT. The chain uses TRBV9 and TRBJ1-1, with a weak D call TRBD1 (5 bases). Deletions cut 4 bases from V and 0 bases from J, with 13 bases between. Germline V gene lookup returns CDR1 SGDLS and CDR2 YYNGEE. This CDR3 is 15 amino acids long.

This clonotype was recorded a few times. This chain links TRBV9 with TRBJ2-7; 12 nucleotides agree with TRBD2. The trim removed 3 bases at V and 13 bases at J, leaving 11 bases unmatched. Germline CDR1 is SGDLS and CDR2 is YYNGEE. The CDR3 has 14 residues. The CDR3 DNA reads as TGTGCCAGCAGCGCAGCCGGGACTAGCGGGCGGTTATACTTC. It encodes CASSAAGTSGRLYF.

The chain has TRBV12-3 or TRBV12-4 and TRBJ2-2; D is uncertain. V was trimmed by 6 bases and J by 2 bases, leaving 7 bases between them. This CDR3 has 13 residues. CDR3 sequence (DNA): TGTGCCAGCAGACCCTTAAACACCGGGGAGCTGTTTTTT. This sequence encodes CASRPLNTGELFF.

This clonotype was observed a handful of times. The rearrangement joins TRBV24-1 to TRBJ2-1, with D perhaps TRBD2 (5 bases). Germline values: CDR1 KGHDR, CDR2 SFDVKD. The CDR3 has 13 amino acids. Trimming took off 4 bases at V and 6 bases at J, with 9 bases between the two ends. CDR3 region: CATSDPSSNEQFF. The CDR3 nucleotides read TGTGCCACCAGTGACCCTAGCTCCAATGAGCAGTTCTTC.

The CDR3 is CASSPPGGEHGYTF. The CDR3 nucleotides are TGTGCCAGCTCACCCCCTGGGGGGGAGCATGGCTACACCTTC. The chain has TRBV18 and TRBJ1-2; perhaps TRBD1 as D (5 bases). Germline CDR1 and CDR2: KGHSH and LQKENI. V lost 3 bases and J 6 bases, leaving 14 bases between the germline ends. This CDR3 has 14 residues.

CDR3 protein: CASSGTSGLKAYEQYF. The CDR3 DNA sequence: TGCGCCAGCAGTGGTACATCGGGACTCAAGGCCTACGAGCAGTACTTC. This rearrangement joins TRBV10-2 to TRBJ2-7, with a possible D match to TRBD2 (6 bases). This CDR3 has 16 residues. V was shortened by 4 bases and J by 2 bases, with 18 bases between the two germline ends. Germline V CDR1 and CDR2: WSHSY, SAAADI.

The gene calls are TRBV6-1 and TRBJ1-4, with no clear D. In germline, CDR1 is MNHNS, CDR2 SASEGT. The CDR3 is 15 residues long. V was clipped by 1 base and J by 0 bases, with 6 bases between them. The CDR3 nucleotides read TGTGCCAGCAGTGAAGTGAAGGCAACTAATGAAAAACTGTTTTTT. Translating gives CASSEVKATNEKLFF.

The rearrangement uses TRBV6-5 and TRBJ2-1; TRBD2 matches at 12 bases. The V and J ends lost 6 bases and 8 bases, in that order; junction bases with no gene match: 8. Germline-derived CDR1 and CDR2 are MNHEY and SVGAGI. The CDR3 contains 15 residues. CDR3: CASRDRLAGVDEQFF. The CDR3 DNA follows: TGTGCCAGCAGAGATAGACTAGCGGGAGTGGATGAGCAGTTCTTC.

V is TRBV2 and J is TRBJ1-3, with D possibly being TRBD1 (5 bases). CDR1 and CDR2 (germline): SNHLY, FYNNEI. Trimming took 7 bases from V and 0 from J, leaving 13 bases between them. The CDR3 loop spans 15 amino acids. The CDR3 DNA reads as TGTGCCAGCATAGGGGAAACGAGCTCTGGAAACACCATATATTTT. Translation gives CASIGETSSGNTIYF.

The V and J genes are TRBV12-3 or TRBV12-4 and TRBJ2-3; 10 bases fit TRBD2. The CDR3 runs to 16 residues. V dropped 7 bases and J dropped 4; count of bases not matched to a gene: 11. For the CDR3, the DNA is TGTGCCAGCAATCCTGGAGCGGGGGGGCCAGCAGATACGCAGTATTTT. Translating it yields CASNPGAGGPADTQYF.

The CDR3 spells CASSFSPGNNSPLHF. The CDR3 DNA is TGCGCCAGCAGCTTCTCTCCAGGGAATAATTCACCCCTCCACTTT. The chain recombines TRBV5-1 with TRBJ1-6; maybe TRBD1 (5 bases). Trimming cost V 2 bases and J 5 bases, with 11 bases left between them. The CDR3 covers 15 residues. The V gene's germline CDR1 is SGHRS and CDR2 YFSETQ.

This clonotype appeared a few times. V is TRBV20-1 and J is TRBJ2-5; D is possibly TRBD1 (6 bases). This CDR3 spans 12 amino acids. Germline V lookup: CDR1 DFQATT, CDR2 SNEGSKA (reference sequence). The V and J ends lost 6 bases and 5 bases respectively, with 13 bases between them. CDR3 sequence reads: CSATTGRETQYF. Written as DNA, the CDR3 is TGCAGTGCCACGACAGGTCGGGAGACCCAGTACTTC.